The present T cell receptor (beta chain) was sequenced within a study of T cell clones after liver transplantation. For the study at large: Samples came from ITN030ST, which attempted immunosuppression withdrawal within 2 years of liver transplantation.

Using immunoSEQ multiplex PCR, the repertoire was profiled, and TCRdb retains in-frame clones only, with some absent. This sample has roughly 70,000 clones, with roughly nine tenths found just once. Findings and caveats of the study: Donor-reactive sequences fell more than third party-reactive ones, suggesting partial deletion. Graft donor-reactive T cells possibly entered the graft instead of undergoing deletion. Conclusions were preliminary, with small, heterogeneous patient groups.

V was shortened by 4 bases and J by 1 base, with 8 bases between the two germline ends. Germline V CDR1 and CDR2: SGDLS, YYNGEE. The CDR3 covers 13 residues. This clone occurred once. Its specificity is unknown. The specimen was CD4+ T cells from blood, collected before liver transplant. This receptor was obtained from a human donor who received a liver transplant. The rearrangement joins TRBV9 to TRBJ2-5, with D unclear. CDR3 coding DNA: TGTGCCAGCAGCCCGACGCTCCAAGAGACCCAGTACTTC. Residues: CASSPTLQETQYF.